The clone carrying this TCR beta chain was picked up many times. The antigen remains unidentified. This sample stems from a study of T cells after yellow fever vaccination. Overall study findings and caveats: Abundant bulk-population clonotypes could contaminate the FACS-sorted repertoires. The secondary response was weaker, and its peak arrived faster, on day 5 versus 15. Subsequent booster samples again held most clones from primary vaccination (96% CD4, about 90% CD8).

CDR3 size: 15 residues. The germline V gene encodes CDR1 SEHNR and CDR2 FQNEAQ (reference sequence). Trimming pared 5 bases from V and 1 base from J, leaving 14 bases between. They built TCR cDNA with 5'RACE template switching, a step that put in a universal primer site and UMIs. TCRdb independently ran MiXCR on the 5' RACE reads; one entry per CDR3 protein. The sample has around 250,000 distinct CDR3 sequences, about 5.2% seen once. This sequence was found in a man younger than 35 who received the YFV17D yellow fever vaccine. The chain links TRBV7-9 to TRBJ2-5; the D gene is possibly TRBD1 (6 bases). Here the sequenced sample was CD4+ T cells sorted from PBMCs, taken on the day of the yellow fever booster vaccination. CDR3 nucleotides: TGTGCCAGCAGCACTATTGGACAGCCCCAAGAGACCCAGTACTTC. Protein: CASSTIGQPQETQYF.